This section outlines one TCR beta chain sequence together with its context. Its antigen is not known. The data were obtained in a study of graft-versus-host responses after intestinal transplantation. Study outcomes and limitations: Allografts carried high graft-versus-host to host-versus-graft clonal ratios in patients having graft-donor T cell macrochimerism.

Between the trimmed V and J ends, which lost 9 bases and 9 bases, there was a span of 18 bases. CDR1 WSHSY and CDR2 SAAADI come from the germline V gene. The CDR3 covers 13 residues. Assay: immunoSEQ multiplex PCR; the TCRdb copy retains only in-frame clones and omits some. The table records about 120,000 clones, approximately 95% of them present only once. The receptor was isolated from a human donor who received an intestinal transplant. Sequenced here: unstimulated CD8+ T cells sorted from spleen or lymph node cells, sampled before intestinal transplant. The chain employs TRBV10-2 and TRBJ2-1, with D possibly matching TRBD2 (6 bases). The CDR3 region is CASGEVLEGEQFF. CDR3 DNA sequence: TGCGCCAGTGGGGAGGTACTGGAAGGTGAGCAGTTCTTC.